This T cell receptor (beta chain) was observed in a study of blood T cell repertoires in COVID-19. Sequencing was performed with immunoSEQ multiplex PCR; in TCRdb, only in-frame clones are kept and a portion is missing. The data show fewer than 85,000 clones, with 80% to 90% seen just once and 18% held by the top ten. CDR1 and CDR2 (germline): SGHRS, YFSETQ. Trimming took 2 bases from V and 2 from J, leaving 8 bases between them. The CDR3 contains 15 residues. The chain recombines TRBV5-1 with TRBJ2-6; D might be TRBD2 (5 bases). Sequencing was done on a sample of peripheral blood. This sequence originates from a woman aged 55-69 years with acute or convalescent COVID-19. The CDR3 DNA reads TGCGCCAGCAGCTTAGGCGGGCCTGGGGCCAACGTCCTGACTTTC. Translating gives CASSLGGPGANVLTF.